This entry lists 30 T cell receptor beta chains sequenced from one sample in a study of blood T cell repertoires in COVID-19. The data were produced by immunoSEQ multiplex PCR, yet TCRdb's version contains in-frame clones alone and is incomplete. The table shows some 380,000 clones, with roughly four fifths occurring only once. The sequenced sample consisted of peripheral blood. These TCRs come from a human donor with acute or convalescent COVID-19. The donor label of this sample is uncertain.

The chain couples TRBV5-1 to TRBJ2-3; 7 bases agree with TRBD2. In germline, CDR1 is SGHRS, CDR2 YFSETQ. The CDR3 length is 14 residues. V trimming: 4 bases; J trimming: 5 bases; junction bases outside the gene matches: 7. CDR3 in DNA: TGCGCCAGCAGCCCGGGGCGGGAGCAAGATACGCAGTATTTT. Translation gives CASSPGREQDTQYF.

The chain combines TRBV18 with TRBJ1-4, with TRBD1 identical over 7 bases. Germline loops: CDR1 KGHSH, CDR2 LQKENI. The ends lost 5 bases at V and 0 bases at J; junction bases unmatched: 6. This CDR3 has 16 amino acids. The CDR3 spells CASSSPGTATNEKLFF. CDR3 bases: TGTGCCAGCTCAAGTCCCGGGACAGCAACTAATGAAAAACTGTTTTTT.

As concerns this clone: The junction differs from germline at one of its ends, possibly a read error. The J gene is TRBJ2-1, the V gene TRBV7-2, with 10 bases that match TRBD1. The CDR3 is 14 amino acids. Germline V gives CDR1 SGHTA, CDR2 FQGNSA. CDR3 residues: CASGRQGAYNEQFF. The CDR3 DNA reads TGTGCCAGCGGTCGACAGGGGGCCTATAATGAGCAGTTCTTC.

This rearrangement joins TRBV6-5 to TRBJ1-4; D is unresolved. This CDR3 is built from 11 residues. The germline gives CDR1 MNHEY, CDR2 SVGAGI. The V end lost 9 bases, the J end lost 4 bases, and 6 bases lay between the germline ends. CDR3 in amino acids: CASTINEKLFF. CDR3 DNA: TGTGCCAGTACAATTAATGAAAAACTGTTTTTT.

The V call is TRBV4-1, the J call TRBJ2-2, with 10 bases aligning to TRBD2. Germline assignment: CDR1 MGHRA and CDR2 YSYEKL. There are 16 residues in the CDR3. J gave up 5 bases and V 1 base, and 4 bases lay outside the gene matches. The CDR3 loop reads CASSQASAGGTGELFF. For the CDR3, the DNA is TGCGCCAGCAGCCAAGCCTCAGCGGGAGGGACCGGGGAGCTGTTTTTT.

This chain uses TRBV19 with TRBJ2-3, with TRBD2 matching 12 bases. This CDR3 comprises 17 residues. The J segment lost 0 bases and the V segment lost 5 bases, leaving 6 bases of the junction unmatched. CDR1 LNHDA and CDR2 SQIVND come from the germline V gene (reference sequence). CDR3 loop: CASSRLAGVSSTDTQYF. CDR3 DNA sequence: TGTGCCAGTAGTCGACTAGCGGGAGTATCTAGCACAGATACGCAGTATTTT.

The V gene is TRBV5-1, the J gene TRBJ2-1, with a possible D match to TRBD1 (9 bases). This CDR3 comprises 18 residues. Germline V lookup: CDR1 SGHRS, CDR2 YFSETQ. V was pared by 5 bases and J by 4 bases, with 25 bases between. The CDR3 region is CASSRGQGSGKPYNEQFF. The DNA for the CDR3 is TGCGCCAGCAGTCGGGGACAGGGTAGCGGGAAGCCTTACAATGAGCAGTTCTTC.

The CDR3 loop reads CASSTPGGWETQYF. Here the CDR3 DNA reads TGCGCCAGCAGCACCCCCGGGGGTTGGGAGACCCAGTACTTC. The chain employs TRBV5-1 and TRBJ2-5; perhaps TRBD2 as D (6 bases). The CDR3 loop spans 14 amino acids. Trimming pared 4 bases from V and 5 bases from J, leaving 15 bases between. Germline CDR1 SGHRS, CDR2 YFSETQ.

The chain recombines TRBV19 with TRBJ1-5, with D possibly TRBD1 on 5 matching bases. V was clipped by 8 bases and J by 2 bases, with 10 bases between them. The germline V gene encodes CDR1 LNHDA and CDR2 SQIVND (reference sequence). The CDR3 loop spans 13 amino acids. The CDR3 sequence is CASRQGGNQPQHF. CDR3 in DNA: TGTGCCAGTCGGCAGGGCGGCAATCAGCCCCAGCATTTT.

The chain carries TRBV10-3 and TRBJ2-1; 12 bases map to TRBD2. CDR3 length: 17 amino acids. Germline V gene data show CDR1 as ENHRY and CDR2 as SYGVKD. Germline trimming cut 10 bases from V and 2 bases from J; bases unmatched to any gene: 12. The CDR3 DNA follows: TGTGCCACTGCGACTAGCGGGAGAGGACAGCCCTACAATGAGCAGTTCTTC. Translation gives CATATSGRGQPYNEQFF.

The chain recombines TRBV10-1 with TRBJ1-5; D perhaps matches TRBD1 (6 bases). CDR1 WNHNN and CDR2 SYGVQD come from the germline V gene (reference sequence). V was shortened by 4 bases and J by 0 bases, with 13 bases between the two germline ends. The CDR3 is made up of 16 amino acids. As DNA, the CDR3 is TGCGCCAGCAGTGCCGGGACATTAAGTAGCAATCAGCCCCAGCATTTT. Protein product: CASSAGTLSSNQPQHF.

The chain employs TRBV15 and TRBJ1-4, with 7 bases aligning to TRBD1. The V and J ends lost 0 bases and 5 bases, in that order; junction bases with no gene match: 6. Germline lookup yields CDR1 LNHNV and CDR2 YYDKDF (reference sequence). The CDR3 is 16 amino acids. In DNA, the CDR3 is TGTGCCACCAGCAGAGAGGGTCGGACAGGCAATGAAAAACTGTTTTTT. It yields the protein CATSREGRTGNEKLFF.

The chain joins TRBV7-9 to TRBJ2-3; TRBD2 might be the D (6 bases). The CDR3 has 13 amino acids. The germline V gene encodes CDR1 SEHNR and CDR2 FQNEAQ (reference sequence). CDR3 sequence reads: CVWGGPAPDTQYF. The CDR3 DNA is TGTGTCTGGGGAGGACCCGCCCCAGATACGCAGTATTTT.

The V gene is TRBV6-5, the J gene TRBJ1-6; TRBD1 matches 7 bases. This CDR3 region has 15 residues. CDR1 and CDR2 from the germline V gene are MNHEY and SVGAGI. V was clipped by 8 bases and J by 8 bases; unmatched bases: 12. CDR3 coding DNA: TGTGCCAGCTACCCCCGGGACAGAAAATATTCACCCCTCCACTTT. As protein: CASYPRDRKYSPLHF.

The chain joins TRBV6-5 to TRBJ2-1; TRBD1 matches at 7 bases. The CDR3 is 15 amino acids. V dropped 6 bases and J dropped 9; count of bases not matched to a gene: 14. The germline CDR1 and CDR2 sequences are MNHEY and SVGAGI. CDR3 protein: CASREGQPGRGEQFF. In nucleotides, the CDR3 is TGTGCCAGCAGAGAGGGACAGCCTGGCCGAGGTGAGCAGTTCTTC.

V is TRBV29-1 and J is TRBJ1-4; 9 bases are a match to TRBD1. From germline, CDR1 is SQVTM and CDR2 ANQGSEA. CDR3 size: 15 residues. J was trimmed by 1 base and V by 4 bases; bases with no gene match: 4. The CDR3 region is CSVGNRGQTNEKLFF. CDR3 in DNA: TGCAGCGTTGGGAACAGGGGGCAAACTAATGAAAAACTGTTTTTT.

The genes are TRBV4-2 and TRBJ1-5; TRBD1 is a possible D gene (6 bases). The length of the CDR3 is 14 residues. V dropped 4 bases and J dropped 4 bases, with 11 bases sitting between them. From germline, CDR1 is LGHNA and CDR2 YNFKEQ. CDR3 nucleotide sequence: TGTGCCAGCAGCCTAGAGGGGGGGAATCAGCCCCAGCATTTT. Protein product: CASSLEGGNQPQHF.

The chain is built from TRBV11-2 and TRBJ1-5, with 7 bases matching TRBD1. V lost 5 bases to trimming and J lost 3 bases; unmatched junction nucleotides: 10. Germline CDR1 reads SGHAT; CDR2 reads FQNNGV. CDR3 length equals 16 residues. CDR3 amino acids: CASSPNRGQNNQPQHF. CDR3 nucleotides: TGTGCCAGCAGCCCCAATAGGGGGCAAAACAATCAGCCCCAGCATTTT.

The CDR3 DNA follows: TGTGCCAGCAGTCGGTATCGACAGGGGGATGGCTACACCTTC. Residues: CASSRYRQGDGYTF. The genes are TRBV2 and TRBJ1-2; 9 positions match TRBD1. The J segment lost 6 bases and the V segment lost 5 bases, leaving 7 bases of the junction unmatched. The germline CDR1 and CDR2 sequences are SNHLY and FYNNEI. The CDR3 extends over 14 amino acids.

The chain combines TRBV5-6 with TRBJ1-3; 7 positions agree with TRBD1. The CDR3 covers 13 residues. J was trimmed by 15 bases and V by 2 bases; bases with no gene match: 11. Germline V gene data show CDR1 as SGHDT and CDR2 as YYEEEE. The CDR3 sequence is CASSFSVQGIAYF. Written as DNA, the CDR3 is TGTGCCAGCAGCTTTTCTGTACAGGGGATTGCATATTTT.

V and J are TRBV4-1 and TRBJ1-2; no reliable D call. The germline V and J ends were trimmed by 4 bases and 0 bases, with 24 bases remaining between them. Germline CDR1 and CDR2: MGHRA and YSYEKL. This CDR3 has 19 amino acids. CDR3 loop: CASSPLPSTPHGANYGYTF. CDR3 sequence (DNA): TGCGCCAGCAGCCCCCTGCCATCAACGCCCCACGGAGCTAACTATGGCTACACCTTC.

The sample holds a few counts of this clone. The chain combines TRBV28 with TRBJ2-3, with 9 bases that match TRBD2. Germline values: CDR1 MDHEN, CDR2 SYDVKM. Germline trimming cut 3 bases from V and 9 bases from J; bases unmatched to any gene: 7. This CDR3 contains 14 residues. DNA of the CDR3: TGTGCCAGCAGTTTCTTTCACCTAGCGGGGACGCAGTATTTT. It encodes CASSFFHLAGTQYF.

The chain employs TRBV18 and TRBJ2-7; unclear D gene. V was pared by 2 bases and J by 3 bases, with 8 bases between. Per germline, CDR1 KGHSH and CDR2 LQKENI. This CDR3 comprises 13 residues. The CDR3 spells CASSPSPVYEQYF. Written as DNA, the CDR3 is TGTGCCAGCTCACCATCACCGGTCTACGAGCAGTACTTC.

The J gene is TRBJ1-1, the V gene TRBV27; the match to TRBD1 covers 9 bases. V lost 5 bases, J lost 8 bases, and 12 bases stayed unmatched. The length of the CDR3 is 15 residues. Germline loops: CDR1 MNHEY, CDR2 SMNVEV (reference sequence). The CDR3 here is CASSTRYVTGGEAFF. The CDR3, as DNA: TGTGCCAGCAGTACCCGCTACGTGACAGGGGGGGAAGCTTTCTTT.

The chain combines TRBV11-2 with TRBJ2-7; weak D call: TRBD1 (5 bases). Trimming pared 4 bases from V and 7 bases from J, leaving 23 bases between. Germline V gives CDR1 SGHAT, CDR2 FQNNGV. The CDR3 loop spans 16 amino acids. The DNA for the CDR3 is TGTGCCAGCAGCTCCCGCCAGGGCAGGGTTGACGGAGAGCAGTACTTC. Its protein is CASSSRQGRVDGEQYF.

The chain has TRBV11-2 and TRBJ2-1; 11 nucleotides agree with TRBD1. The CDR3 totals 16 residues. The germline CDR1 and CDR2 sequences are SGHAT and FQNNGV. The ends lost 5 bases at V and 9 bases at J; junction bases unmatched: 12. The CDR3, as DNA: TGTGCCAGCAGCAGACCCGGGACAGGGGGTTCAGGTGAGCAGTTCTTC. Its protein is CASSRPGTGGSGEQFF. The full variable domain, its missing parts supplied by reference TRBV11-2 and TRBJ2-1, is EAGVAQSPRYKIIEKRQSVAFWCNPISGHATLYWYQQILGQGPKLLIQFQNNGVVDDSQLPKDRFSAERLKGVDSTLKIQPAKLEDSAVYLCASSRPGTGGSGEQFFGPGTRLTVL.

The chain joins TRBV18 to TRBJ1-3; D is undetermined. The CDR3 spans 15 residues. V was pared by 2 bases and J by 0 bases, with 8 bases between. Germline loops: CDR1 KGHSH, CDR2 LQKENI. The CDR3 DNA sequence: TGTGCCAGCTCACCAGCGAGCTTCTCTGGAAACACCATATATTTT. Protein sequence: CASSPASFSGNTIYF.

This clone came up many times. CDR3 in amino acids: CASRIDRGSTDTQYF. In DNA form, the CDR3 reads TGTGCCAGCAGGATTGACAGGGGAAGCACAGATACGCAGTATTTT. V is TRBV6-5 and J is TRBJ2-3, with 8 nucleotides matching TRBD1. Germline CDR1 is MNHEY and CDR2 is SVGAGI. The length of the CDR3 is 15 residues. J lost 0 bases, V lost 6 bases, and 5 bases had no gene match.

The rearrangement uses TRBV28 and TRBJ1-6; D gene uncertain. Germline V gives CDR1 MDHEN, CDR2 SYDVKM. The V and J ends lost 6 bases and 9 bases respectively, with 18 bases between them. This CDR3 region has 15 residues. CDR3 sequence reads: CASRSWTRRTSPLHF. The DNA of the CDR3 is TGTGCCAGCAGGTCCTGGACTCGGAGGACTTCACCCCTCCACTTT.

This clone was found once. V usage is TRBV29-1 and J usage is TRBJ2-7, with D possibly matching TRBD2 (7 bases). Trimming stripped 5 bases from V and 4 bases from J, with 21 bases between. This CDR3 contains 15 residues. Looked up from germline, CDR1 is SQVTM and CDR2 is ANQGSEA. The DNA of the CDR3 is TGCAGCGTTTTCGGGGGGCGGCTCTGGGATTACGAGCAGTACTTC. Its translation: CSVFGGRLWDYEQYF.